This T cell receptor beta chain stems from a study of human T cells and chemical hapten exposure. A single record per CDR3 protein comes from TCRdb applying MiXCR to the RACE reads. The sample shows 25,000 to 35,000 distinct CDR3 sequences, over 4.5% of them seen only once. Findings and limits, study-wide: Expanded TCRs showed more large CDR3 clusters than pre-sensitization or healthy control sets.

Trimming left V 5 bases short and J 2 bases short, with 16 bases between. This CDR3 has 16 amino acids. Germline assignment: CDR1 SGHVS and CDR2 FNYEAQ. This clonotype was detected many times. No antigen is known for it. This sample's time point: patch test 3, about 24 weeks after DPC sensitization. Treatment given: therapeutic diphenylcyclopropenone sensitization with weekly scalp DPC. V is TRBV7-6 and J is TRBJ1-3; possible D gene TRBD1, 5 bases. The receptor's source is a man aged 30 to 39 with alopecia areata. Some clones in this sample may be carry-over from other donors' samples. The sample consisted of whole blood, taken in connection with sensitization to the hapten diphenylcyclopropenone (DPC). CDR3 nucleotide sequence: TGTGCCAGCAGCCTAGGCGCCGGGGGACCTGGAAACACCATATATTTT. Translated, it gives CASSLGAGGPGNTIYF.